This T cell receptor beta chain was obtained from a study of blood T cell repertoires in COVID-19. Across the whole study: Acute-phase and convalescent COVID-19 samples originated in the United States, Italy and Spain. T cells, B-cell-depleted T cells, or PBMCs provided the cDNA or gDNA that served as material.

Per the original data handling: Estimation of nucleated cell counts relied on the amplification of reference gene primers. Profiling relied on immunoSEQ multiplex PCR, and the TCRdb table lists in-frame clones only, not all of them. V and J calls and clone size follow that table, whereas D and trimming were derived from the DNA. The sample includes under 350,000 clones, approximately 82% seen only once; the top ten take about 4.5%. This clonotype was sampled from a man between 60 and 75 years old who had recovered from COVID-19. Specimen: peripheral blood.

The CDR3 is CASRYDSFTYEQYF. The CDR3 DNA sequence: TGCGCCAGCAGATATGACAGTTTCACCTACGAGCAGTACTTC. This chain connects TRBV5-1 to TRBJ2-7; possible D gene TRBD1, 5 bases. The CDR3 runs to 14 residues. Germline V gene sequence: CDR1 SGHRS, CDR2 YFSETQ. Trimming stripped 5 bases from V and 2 bases from J, with 14 bases between.